A single sample gave rise to the 4 T cell receptor beta chains below, sequenced in a study of blood T cells in healthy people across ages (dated by TCRdb to the mid-2010s). Libraries were built with 5' RACE. These reads were obtained on an Illumina HiSeq 2500. The second PCR ran for roughly 7 to 12 cycles and used a J-beta primer mix along with a sample-barcoded 5' primer. TCRdb reprocessed the public reads (quality trimming at Q25 with fastp, clone calling with MiXCR) and kept in-frame beta chains. Each entry is one CDR3 protein sequence, shown with its most common DNA and genes. The sample table records around 1,500,000 distinct CDR3 sequences; around 42% of these occur just once. In total, the top ten clones hold approximately 7.9% of the sample. Material for sequencing was blood. The receptor set was obtained from a woman under 30 in good health.

This sequence joins TRBV20-1 and TRBJ1-2; D ambiguous. CDR3 size: 13 residues. Trimming shortened V by 4 bases and J by 4 bases, and 13 bases separated the two germline ends. Germline V CDR1 and CDR2: DFQATT, SNEGSKA (reference sequence). CDR3 in amino acids: CSATKPGSYGYTF. CDR3 bases: TGCAGTGCTACCAAACCGGGGTCCTATGGCTACACCTTC.

V is TRBV5-6 and J is TRBJ2-5; 9 bases are shared with TRBD2. V was pared by 2 bases and J by 2 bases, with 7 bases of the junction left unmatched. CDR1 SGHDT and CDR2 YYEEEE come from the germline V gene. This CDR3 region has 16 residues. CDR3 sequence (DNA): TGTGCCAGCAGCTTCACTAGCGGGCGATTACAAGAGACCCAGTACTTC. This gives the protein CASSFTSGRLQETQYF.

This clonotype was found a few times. This rearrangement joins TRBV12-3 or TRBV12-4 to TRBJ2-2, with a weak D call TRBD1 (5 bases). Trimming took off 6 bases at V and 2 bases at J, with 16 bases between the two ends. The CDR3 spans 16 residues. In DNA, the CDR3 is TGTGCCAGCAGACCCTGGGGCCCAGCTAACACCGGGGAGCTGTTTTTT. It is translated as CASRPWGPANTGELFF.

V and J are TRBV3-1 and TRBJ2-3; TRBD1 might be the D (6 bases). CDR1 and CDR2 from the germline V gene are LGHDT and YNNKEL (reference sequence). CDR3 size: 15 residues. Trimming left V 4 bases short and J 3 bases short, with 14 bases between. CDR3 protein: CASSLWGHQTDTQYF. Here the CDR3 DNA reads TGTGCCAGCAGCCTCTGGGGACACCAAACAGATACGCAGTATTTT.